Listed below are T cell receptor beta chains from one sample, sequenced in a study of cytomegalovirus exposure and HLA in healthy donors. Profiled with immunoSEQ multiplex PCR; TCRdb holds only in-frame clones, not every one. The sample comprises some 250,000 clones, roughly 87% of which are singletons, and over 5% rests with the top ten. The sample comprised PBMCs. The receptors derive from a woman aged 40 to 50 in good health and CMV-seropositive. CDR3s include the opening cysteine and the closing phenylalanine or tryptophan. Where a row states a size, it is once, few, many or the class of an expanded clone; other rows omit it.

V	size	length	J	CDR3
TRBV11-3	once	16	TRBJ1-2	CASSHTGQGPNYGYTF
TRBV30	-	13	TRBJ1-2	CAWNRDRGGSYTF
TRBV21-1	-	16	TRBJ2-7	CASSKGTSVSSYEQYF
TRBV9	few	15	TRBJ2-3	CASSAGTRDTDTQYF
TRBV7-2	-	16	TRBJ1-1	CASSPWGPSGNTEAFF
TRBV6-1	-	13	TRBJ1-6	CASSEYRDSPLHF
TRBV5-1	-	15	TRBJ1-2	CASSPGQLQSYGYTF
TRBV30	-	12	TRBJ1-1	CAWRGRDTEAFF
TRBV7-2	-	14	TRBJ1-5	CASSPARDGQPQHF
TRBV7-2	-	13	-	CASSRGLRYEQYF
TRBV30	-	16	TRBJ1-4	CAWSVLTADLGEKLFF
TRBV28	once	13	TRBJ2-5	CASSPSGQETQYF
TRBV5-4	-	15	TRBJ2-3	CASSMRRGNTDTQYF
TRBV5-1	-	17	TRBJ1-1	CASSLRAGASMNTEAFF
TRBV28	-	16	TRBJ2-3	CASSSGLAGEGFTQYF
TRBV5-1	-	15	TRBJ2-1	CASSLGTSGYNEQFF
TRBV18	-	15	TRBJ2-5	CASSVDRVSQETQYF
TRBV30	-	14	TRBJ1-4	CAWSSGGNNEKLFF
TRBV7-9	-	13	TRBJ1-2	CASSSPSQGGYTF
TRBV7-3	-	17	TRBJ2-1	CASRSGLPQKGYNEQFF
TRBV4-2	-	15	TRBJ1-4	CASSPTGTEDEKLFF
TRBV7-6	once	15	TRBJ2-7	CASSPRTSGGNEQYF
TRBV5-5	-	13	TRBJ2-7	CASSFAGDNEQYF
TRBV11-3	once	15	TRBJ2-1	CASSLDGRSYNEQFF
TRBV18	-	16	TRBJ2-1	CASSLRLAGSYNEQFF
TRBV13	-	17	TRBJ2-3	CASSPNGGPGSTDTQYF
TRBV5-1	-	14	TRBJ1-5	CASSMDSLNQPQHF
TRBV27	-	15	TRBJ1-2	CASSSWDRAGYGYTF
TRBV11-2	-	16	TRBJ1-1	CASSPDRGRGNTEAFF
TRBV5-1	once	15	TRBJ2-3	CASQAGTGVSDTQYF
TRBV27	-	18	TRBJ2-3	CASSLYLGLGQGIDTQYF
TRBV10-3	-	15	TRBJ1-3	CAISAQVISGNTIYF
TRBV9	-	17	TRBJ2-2	CASSVGNSGEISGELFF
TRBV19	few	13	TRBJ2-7	CASSIGTAYEQYF
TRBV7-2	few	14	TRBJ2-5	CASSLAGLQETQYF
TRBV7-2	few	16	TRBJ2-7	CASSLTGTDLAYEQYF
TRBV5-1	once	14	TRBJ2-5	CASSAGLTQETQYF
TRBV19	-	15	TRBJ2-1	CATIDLSGRVNEQFF
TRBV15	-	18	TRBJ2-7	CATSREPQTTSGFGEQYF
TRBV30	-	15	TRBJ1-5	CAWSQGELGNQPQHF
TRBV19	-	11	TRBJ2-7	CASSSYYEQYF
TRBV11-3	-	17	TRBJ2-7	CASSLGRQGRRSYEQYF
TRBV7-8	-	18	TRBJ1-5	CASSLVRRRDRGNQPQHF
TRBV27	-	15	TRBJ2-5	CASSPLAGGQETQYF
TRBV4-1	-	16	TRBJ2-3	CASSRETALRADTQYF
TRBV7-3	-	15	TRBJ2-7	CASSLSGTGTYEQYF
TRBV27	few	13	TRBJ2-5	CASSSGTWETQYF
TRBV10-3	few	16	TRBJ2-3	CAISGTSGRARDTQYF
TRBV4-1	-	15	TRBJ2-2	CASSQGVMGTGELFF
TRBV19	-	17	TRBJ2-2	CASSNLGLARNTGELFF
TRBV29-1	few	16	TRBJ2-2	CSVEREKGANTGELFF
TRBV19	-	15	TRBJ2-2	CASSISGRVTGELFF
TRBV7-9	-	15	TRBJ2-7	CASSPGTGNFYEQYF
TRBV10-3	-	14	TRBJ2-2	CASSGTSNTGELFF